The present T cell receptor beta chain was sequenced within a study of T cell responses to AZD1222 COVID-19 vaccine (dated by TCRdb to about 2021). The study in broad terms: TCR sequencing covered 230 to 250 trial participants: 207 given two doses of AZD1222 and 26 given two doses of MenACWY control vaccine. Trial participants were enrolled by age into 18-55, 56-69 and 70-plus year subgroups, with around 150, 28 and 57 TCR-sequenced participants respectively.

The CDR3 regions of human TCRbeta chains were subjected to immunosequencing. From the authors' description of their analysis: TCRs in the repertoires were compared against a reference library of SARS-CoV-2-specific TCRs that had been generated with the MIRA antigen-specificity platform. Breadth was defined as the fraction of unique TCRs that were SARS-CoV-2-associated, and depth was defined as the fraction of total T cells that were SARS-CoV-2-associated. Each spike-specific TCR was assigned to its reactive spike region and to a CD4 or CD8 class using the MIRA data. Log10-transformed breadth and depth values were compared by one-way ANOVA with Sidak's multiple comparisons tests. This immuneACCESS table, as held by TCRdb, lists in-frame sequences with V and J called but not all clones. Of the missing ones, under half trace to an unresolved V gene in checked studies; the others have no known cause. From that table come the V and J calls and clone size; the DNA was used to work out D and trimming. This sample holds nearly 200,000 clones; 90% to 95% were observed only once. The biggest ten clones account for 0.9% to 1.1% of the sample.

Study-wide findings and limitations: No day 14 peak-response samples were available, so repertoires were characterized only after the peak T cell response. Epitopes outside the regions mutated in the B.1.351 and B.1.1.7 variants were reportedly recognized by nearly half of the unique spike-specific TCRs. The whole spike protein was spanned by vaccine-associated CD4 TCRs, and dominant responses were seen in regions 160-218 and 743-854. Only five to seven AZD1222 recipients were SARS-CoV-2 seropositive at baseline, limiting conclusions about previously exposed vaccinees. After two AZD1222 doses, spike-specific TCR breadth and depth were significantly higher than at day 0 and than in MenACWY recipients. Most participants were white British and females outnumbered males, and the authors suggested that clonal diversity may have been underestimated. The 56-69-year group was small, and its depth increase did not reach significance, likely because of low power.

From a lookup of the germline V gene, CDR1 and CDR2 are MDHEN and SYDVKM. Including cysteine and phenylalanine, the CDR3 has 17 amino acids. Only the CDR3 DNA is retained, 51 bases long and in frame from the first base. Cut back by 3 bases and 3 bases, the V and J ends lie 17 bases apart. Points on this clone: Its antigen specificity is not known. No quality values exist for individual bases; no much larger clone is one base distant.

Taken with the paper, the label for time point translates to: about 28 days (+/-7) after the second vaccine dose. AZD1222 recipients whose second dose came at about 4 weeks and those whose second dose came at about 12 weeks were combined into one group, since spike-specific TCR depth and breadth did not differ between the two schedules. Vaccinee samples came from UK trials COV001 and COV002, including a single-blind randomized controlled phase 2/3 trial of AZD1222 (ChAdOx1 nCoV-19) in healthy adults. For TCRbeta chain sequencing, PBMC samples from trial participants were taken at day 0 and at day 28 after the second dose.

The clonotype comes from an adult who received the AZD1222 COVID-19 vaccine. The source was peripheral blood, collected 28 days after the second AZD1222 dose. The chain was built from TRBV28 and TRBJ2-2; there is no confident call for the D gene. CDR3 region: CASSLARVRGYTGELFF. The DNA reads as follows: TGTGCCAGCAGTTTGGCACGGGTACGAGGATACACCGGGGAGCTGTTTTTT.